This record covers a single T cell receptor beta chain. Its antigen is still unknown. The data belong to a study of shared clonotypes between healthy human individuals. Study findings and constraints: Estimated clonotype richness was generally higher in naive than memory subsets.

This CDR3 has 15 amino acids. Germline CDR1 is SGHTA and CDR2 is FQGTGA. The V end was cut by 3 bases, the J end by 9 bases, with 18 bases between. The protocol was immunoSEQ multiplex PCR, while the TCRdb copy is restricted to in-frame clones and leaves out a portion. The table has 2 million to 2.5 million clones, 85% to 95% seen once; the top ten hold 0.3% to 0.4%. Sequencing was performed on naive CD4+ T cells from PBMCs. Stated subset: CD45RA+ positively selected. This receptor was taken from a man in his late teens or twenties in good health. Some clones in this sample may be carry-over from other donors' samples. V is TRBV7-3 and J is TRBJ2-1, with D perhaps matching TRBD1 (6 bases). The CDR3 sequence is CASSFPGHKRSEQFF. CDR3 coding DNA: TGTGCCAGCAGCTTTCCGGGACACAAACGCAGTGAGCAGTTCTTC.